Described below is a single TCR beta chain sequence and its context. What it binds is not known. This CDR3 is built from 14 residues. V was pared by 6 bases and J by 4 bases, with 12 bases between. Germline CDR1 is MDHEN and CDR2 is SYDVKM. The data derive from a study of OX40 agonist ivuxolimab in advanced cancers. Overall study: Two patients with cutaneous melanoma and one with hepatocellular carcinoma, three in total, showed partial responses.

The timepoints at which blood was sampled were baseline, cycle 4 day 1, and cycle 7 day 1. The repertoire was sequenced with immunoSEQ multiplex PCR; TCRdb's copy has only in-frame clones and lacks some. The sample lists more than 80,000 clones, roughly 92% occurring once. General study points: Antigen specificity of clonally expanded peripheral T cells was not established. CD4+ T cells averaged fewer expanded clones than CD8+ T cells.

Material: CD4+ or CD8+ T cells sorted from blood, obtained in a trial of the OX40 agonist ivuxolimab. The rearrangement joins TRBV28 to TRBJ2-2; D unresolved. The sequence was collected from an adult with an advanced solid tumor such as melanoma, head and neck, liver or kidney cancer. CDR3 protein: CASSRPWGTGELFF. CDR3 bases: TGTGCCAGCAGCCGGCCTTGGGGCACCGGGGAGCTGTTTTTT.